This T cell receptor (beta chain) comes out of a study of OX40 agonist ivuxolimab in advanced cancers. Study details: Every 2 weeks, patients got intravenous ivuxolimab at one of six dose levels (0.01-10 mg/kg). Hepatocellular carcinoma, melanoma, renal cell or head and neck cancer affected the dose-escalation patients. Study-wide points: Clonal expansion was among the lowest in partial responders at 0.1-3.0 mg/kg, especially CD8+.

Method: immunoSEQ multiplex PCR; TCRdb's copy keeps in-frame clones and lacks some. The table records about 96,000 clones, roughly 91% of them present only once. Comment on this clone: Its antigen is unidentified.

The V gene's germline CDR1 is SEHNR and CDR2 FQNEAQ (reference sequence). CDR3 length equals 14 residues. Between the trimmed V and J ends, which lost 5 bases and 6 bases, there was a span of 17 bases. The sequence derives from an adult with an advanced solid tumor such as melanoma, head and neck, liver or kidney cancer. This specimen was CD4+ or CD8+ T cells sorted from blood, taken in a trial of the OX40 agonist ivuxolimab. The chain employs TRBV7-9 and TRBJ2-7, with a weak D call TRBD1 (5 bases). This CDR3 reads CASSPRGQSREQYF. Here the CDR3 DNA reads TGTGCCAGCAGCCCTAGGGGTCAGTCTCGCGAGCAGTACTTC.